These 26 T cell receptor beta chains were all obtained from the same sample, sequenced in a study of blood T cell repertoires in COVID-19. Only in-frame clones appear in the TCRdb table, and some are missing; sequencing was by immunoSEQ multiplex PCR. Counted here are about 250,000 clones, about 88% occurring once; the ten biggest clones make up 0.99%. The specimen was peripheral blood. Source of these receptors: a woman between 40 and 50 years old who had recovered from COVID-19.

The sample holds one count of this clone. The chain combines TRBV7-8 with TRBJ1-4, with TRBD1 matching 8 bases. The CDR3 is 15 amino acids. After removal of 1 base from V and 4 bases from J, the junction contained 2 bases not matched to a gene. CDR1 is SGHVS and CDR2 is FQNEAQ in the germline V gene. DNA for the CDR3: TGTGCCAGCAGCTTAGGGACAGGGCGTAATGAAAAACTGTTTTTT. It is translated as CASSLGTGRNEKLFF.

The chain uses TRBV10-1 and TRBJ1-1; D may be TRBD1 (5 bases). Per the germline V gene, CDR1 is WNHNN and CDR2 is SYGVQD (reference sequence). The V end was cut by 8 bases, the J end by 0 bases, with 19 bases between. This CDR3 is 16 amino acids long. The CDR3 coding sequence is TGCGCCAGCTCAGGGTTCTCAAGTCCTTTGAACACTGAAGCTTTCTTT. Encoded protein: CASSGFSSPLNTEAFF.

This clone was detected only once. The J gene is TRBJ1-2, the V gene TRBV30, with 8 bases fitting TRBD1. V trimming: 5 bases; J trimming: 8 bases; junction bases outside the gene matches: 10. Germline V gene lookup returns CDR1 GTSNPN and CDR2 SVGIG (reference sequence). The CDR3 length is 13 residues. CDR3 DNA: TGTGCCTGGCCCGGGACAGGCCCAGGGGGCTACACCTTC. This codes for CAWPGTGPGGYTF.

The chain links TRBV4-3 to TRBJ2-2; the D gene is possibly TRBD2 (6 bases). From germline, CDR1 is LGHNA and CDR2 YSLEER. This CDR3 has 17 amino acids. V was shortened by 0 bases and J by 1 base, with 12 bases between the two germline ends. The CDR3 nucleotides are TGCGCCAGCAGCCAAGATTGGGGGAGGCTGAACACCGGGGAGCTGTTTTTT. This encodes CASSQDWGRLNTGELFF.

The rearrangement links TRBV5-1 to TRBJ1-6, with D possibly matching TRBD1 (5 bases). In germline, CDR1 is SGHRS, CDR2 YFSETQ. Trimming took off 7 bases at V and 6 bases at J, with 17 bases between the two ends. The length of the CDR3 is 15 residues. CDR3 in DNA: TGCGCCAGCCGGGCCCGGGGGGATGGTAATTCACCCCTCCACTTT. Translated: CASRARGDGNSPLHF.

CDR3 residues: CASSPPGLTGELFF. CDR3 DNA sequence: TGTGCCAGCTCACCACCCGGACTAACCGGGGAGCTGTTTTTT. The gene calls are TRBV18 and TRBJ2-2; perhaps TRBD2 as D (6 bases). CDR3 length: 14 residues. Germline CDR1 is KGHSH and CDR2 is LQKENI. The ends were cut back, 0 bases at V and 5 bases at J, with 7 bases in the middle.

The gene calls are TRBV5-1 and TRBJ2-1; TRBD2 might be the D (5 bases). Trimming took 4 bases from V and 2 from J, leaving 10 bases between them. Germline V CDR1 and CDR2: SGHRS, YFSETQ. CDR3 length: 14 residues. The DNA for the CDR3 is TGCGCCAGCAGCACCAGCGGAACCTACAATGAGCAGTTCTTC. This gives the protein CASSTSGTYNEQFF.

In its sample, this clone was seen once. The junction shows a germline mismatch at one end, possibly a read error. The chain couples TRBV7-7 to TRBJ2-1; 8 nucleotides agree with TRBD2. Germline V lookup: CDR1 SSHAT, CDR2 FNYEAQ (reference sequence). CDR3 length: 15 residues. Written as DNA, the CDR3 is TGTGCTAGCAGCTTAGCCCGGGGGGGGCCAGGTGAGCAGTTCTTC. This sequence encodes CASSLARGGPGEQFF.

V gene TRBV4-3 combines with J gene TRBJ1-3; 9 bases agree with TRBD1. CDR3 length: 15 amino acids. J lost 4 bases, V lost 3 bases, and 4 bases had no gene match. Germline CDR1 reads LGHNA; CDR2 reads YSLEER. The CDR3 here is CASSQGQGGGNTIYF. The CDR3 DNA reads as TGCGCCAGCAGCCAGGGACAGGGCGGCGGAAACACCATATATTTT.

V is TRBV27 and J is TRBJ2-1; 13 positions agree with TRBD2. Trimming at V came to 3 bases and at J to 12 bases, leaving 5 bases not matched to a gene. The CDR3 contains 14 residues. Germline lookup yields CDR1 MNHEY and CDR2 SMNVEV (reference sequence). This chain's CDR3 is CASSLGTSGTLQFF. In DNA form, the CDR3 reads TGTGCCAGCAGTTTGGGGACTAGCGGGACCCTGCAGTTCTTC.

The chain carries TRBV15 and TRBJ2-7, with D possibly being TRBD1 (6 bases). Germline CDR1 reads LNHNV; CDR2 reads YYDKDF (reference sequence). The germline V and J ends were trimmed by 2 bases and 6 bases, with 8 bases remaining between them. The CDR3 sequence is 12 residues long. The CDR3 sequence: CATSRTGSEQYF. CDR3 DNA: TGTGCCACCAGCAGAACAGGGAGCGAGCAGTACTTC.

This chain links TRBV2 with TRBJ2-3, with no clear D. The CDR3 is made up of 13 amino acids. Per the germline V gene, CDR1 is SNHLY and CDR2 is FYNNEI. V lost 6 bases and J lost 0, with 7 bases in between. The CDR3 DNA is TGTGCCAGCAGGGGCCAAAGCACAGATACGCAGTATTTT. This translates into CASRGQSTDTQYF.

The gene calls are TRBV29-1 and TRBJ1-1; the D gene is possibly TRBD1 (6 bases). Germline CDR1 SQVTM, CDR2 ANQGSEA. V was cut by 7 bases and J by 4 bases, with 16 bases left in between. This CDR3 region has 13 residues. CDR3 amino acids: CSALMGGATEAFF. In DNA, the CDR3 is TGCAGCGCTCTTATGGGGGGGGCCACTGAAGCTTTCTTT.

This clone has only a few counts. The chain has TRBV15 and TRBJ2-1, with TRBD2 matching 7 bases. CDR3 length equals 16 residues. The trim removed 1 base at V and 9 bases at J, leaving 12 bases unmatched. Germline V CDR1 and CDR2: LNHNV, YYDKDF (reference sequence). The CDR3 sequence: CATSRGQAGRLGEQFF. CDR3 nucleotides: TGTGCCACCAGCAGAGGACAAGCGGGGCGCTTGGGTGAGCAGTTCTTC.

V gene TRBV5-1 combines with J gene TRBJ2-1; the match to TRBD2 covers 11 bases. Germline V gives CDR1 SGHRS, CDR2 YFSETQ. V lost 4 bases and J lost 7; bases outside the gene matches: 13. This CDR3 has 17 amino acids. CDR3 sequence (DNA): TGCGCCAGCAGCCCCCAATCCCTAGCGGGAGGTTCGAATGAGCAGTTCTTC. Residues: CASSPQSLAGGSNEQFF.

The V and J genes are TRBV6-6 and TRBJ1-2; D remains unclear. The V and J ends lost 10 bases and 3 bases respectively, with 15 bases between them. The CDR3 loop spans 13 amino acids. The V gene's germline CDR1 is MNHNY and CDR2 SVGAGI (reference sequence). The CDR3 sequence: CATQGGVDYGYTF. CDR3 coding DNA: TGTGCCACCCAAGGCGGGGTGGACTATGGCTACACCTTC.

The chain links TRBV10-2 to TRBJ1-2; no reliable D call. With 8 bases removed from V and 8 bases from J, the gap between germline ends came to 12 bases. This CDR3 spans 11 amino acids. Germline lookup yields CDR1 WSHSY and CDR2 SAAADI. CDR3 amino acids: CASGHREGYTF. The CDR3, as DNA: TGCGCCAGCGGGCACAGAGAAGGCTACACCTTC.

The chain uses TRBV5-1 and TRBJ1-6; maybe TRBD1 (6 bases). In germline, CDR1 is SGHRS, CDR2 YFSETQ. The CDR3 length is 15 residues. Trimming cost V 0 bases and J 11 bases, with 15 bases left between them. The CDR3 loop reads CASSLGDISRTPLHF. The CDR3 nucleotides read TGCGCCAGCAGCTTGGGGGACATCTCGAGGACACCCCTCCACTTT.

This chain uses TRBV6-5 with TRBJ2-7, with 7 positions matching TRBD1. The CDR3 sequence is 13 residues long. Trimming removed 8 bases from V and 2 bases from J; junction bases left unmatched: 6. Germline V lookup: CDR1 MNHEY, CDR2 SVGAGI. The CDR3 DNA sequence: TGTGCCAGCGGACAGGAAACTCCCTACGAGCAGTACTTC. Its translation is CASGQETPYEQYF.

The chain has TRBV29-1 and TRBJ1-4, with TRBD1 matching over 7 bases. Germline CDR1 and CDR2: SQVTM and ANQGSEA. Trimming cost V 6 bases and J 4 bases; bases outside gene matches: 5. This CDR3 is built from 13 residues. The CDR3 is CSVRDSRNEKLFF. The CDR3 DNA reads as TGCAGCGTCCGGGACAGCCGTAATGAAAAACTGTTTTTT.

The chain uses TRBV7-4 and TRBJ2-5, with a weak D call TRBD1 (5 bases). The germline CDR1 and CDR2 sequences are SGHVT and SQSDAQ. With 3 bases removed from V and 2 bases from J, the gap between germline ends came to 19 bases. CDR3 length: 17 amino acids. The CDR3 is CASSFVKAGNWQETQYF. CDR3 DNA sequence: TGTGCCAGCAGCTTTGTCAAGGCAGGGAATTGGCAAGAGACCCAGTACTTC.

CDR3 in DNA: TGTGCCAGCAGTCCACAGGGGTTGGACTATGGCTACACCTTC. Protein: CASSPQGLDYGYTF. The chain joins TRBV6-5 to TRBJ1-2; 7 bases are shared with TRBD1. Losses at the gene ends were 5 bases for V and 3 bases for J; bases not matched to a gene: 6. The CDR3 totals 14 residues. CDR1 MNHEY and CDR2 SVGAGI come from the germline V gene.

The chain uses TRBV18 and TRBJ2-7; 7 positions agree with TRBD1. Unmatched junction bases numbered 1, after V lost 3 bases and J lost 5 bases. The germline V gene encodes CDR1 KGHSH and CDR2 LQKENI. This CDR3 comprises 12 residues. For the CDR3, the DNA is TGTGCCAGCTCACCCGGGACAGACGAGCAGTACGTC. Translating it yields CASSPGTDEQYV.

The genes are TRBV19 and TRBJ2-2; 11 nucleotides line up with TRBD2. Germline CDR1 is LNHDA and CDR2 is SQIVND (reference sequence). The trim removed 5 bases at V and 5 bases at J, leaving 7 bases unmatched. The CDR3 has 16 amino acids. The chain's CDR3 is CASSPRLAGLTGELFF. The DNA of the CDR3 is TGTGCCAGTAGTCCCCGACTAGCGGGGCTTACCGGGGAGCTGTTTTTT. The variable domain in full, with the rest retrieved from reference TRBV19 and TRBJ2-2, is DGGITQSPKYLFRKEGQNVTLSCEQNLNHDAMYWYRQDPGQGLRLIYYSQIVNDFQKGDIAEGYSVSREKKESFPLTVTSAQKNPTAFYLCASSPRLAGLTGELFFGEGSRLTVL.

The chain couples TRBV18 to TRBJ2-1, with 9 positions matching TRBD2. The germline CDR1 and CDR2 sequences are KGHSH and LQKENI. The CDR3 length is 14 residues. J was trimmed by 9 bases and V by 3 bases; bases with no gene match: 6. CDR3 DNA sequence: TGTGCCAGCTCACCCGGGACTAGCATCGGTGAGCAGTTCTTC. This translates into CASSPGTSIGEQFF.

The V gene is TRBV30, the J gene TRBJ2-3; 12 bases line up with TRBD2. Germline V gene sequence: CDR1 GTSNPN, CDR2 SVGIG (reference sequence). The trim removed 4 bases at V and 1 base at J, leaving 0 bases unmatched. This CDR3 region has 14 residues. This chain's CDR3 is CAWTSGRGTDTQYF. CDR3 bases: TGTGCCTGGACTAGCGGGAGGGGCACAGATACGCAGTATTTT.